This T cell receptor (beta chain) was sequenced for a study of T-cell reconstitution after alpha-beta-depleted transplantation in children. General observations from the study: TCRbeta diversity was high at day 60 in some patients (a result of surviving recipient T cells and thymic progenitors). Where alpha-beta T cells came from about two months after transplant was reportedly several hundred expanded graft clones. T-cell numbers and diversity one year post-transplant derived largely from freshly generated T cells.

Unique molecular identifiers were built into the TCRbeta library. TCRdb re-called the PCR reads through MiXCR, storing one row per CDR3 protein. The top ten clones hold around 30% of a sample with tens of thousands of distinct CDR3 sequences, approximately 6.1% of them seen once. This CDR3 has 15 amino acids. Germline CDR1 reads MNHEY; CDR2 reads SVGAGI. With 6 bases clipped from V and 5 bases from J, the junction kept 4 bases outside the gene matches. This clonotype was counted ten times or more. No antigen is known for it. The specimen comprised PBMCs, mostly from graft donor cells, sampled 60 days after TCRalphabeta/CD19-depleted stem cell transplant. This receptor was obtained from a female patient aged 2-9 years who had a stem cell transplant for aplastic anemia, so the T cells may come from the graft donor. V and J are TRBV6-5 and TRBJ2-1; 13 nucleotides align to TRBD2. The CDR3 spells CASSPTSGRHNEQFF. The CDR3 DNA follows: TGTGCCAGCAGCCCGACTAGCGGGAGGCACAATGAGCAGTTCTTC.